A selection of T cell receptor beta chains follows, all from one sample in a study of PD-1 blockade in mismatch repair-deficient tumors. Some clones are missing from TCRdb's copy, which holds only in-frame ones; the method was immunoSEQ multiplex PCR. The sample holds about 38,000 clones, roughly 85% seen once. The sequencing used peripheral blood, collected about 80 weeks after starting pembrolizumab. The source of these receptors is an adult with mismatch repair-deficient cancer. CDR3s include the opening cysteine and the closing phenylalanine or tryptophan. A D gene is named only where the DNA matches it firmly. Not all rows give a size; the values are once, few, many and, for expanded clones, a class.

abundance: NA; j_gene: TRBJ2-7; v_gene: TRBV10-3; d_gene: TRBD1; CDR3aa: CAISRTGTYEQYF; CDR3nt: TGTGCCATCAGCCGGACAGGAACCTACGAGCAGTACTTC
abundance: few; j_gene: TRBJ2-7; v_gene: TRBV27; d_gene: NA; CDR3aa: CASSTRLNLWEQYF; CDR3nt: TGTGCCAGCAGTACGAGACTGAACCTATGGGAGCAGTACTTC
abundance: NA; j_gene: TRBJ2-1; v_gene: TRBV30; d_gene: TRBD2; CDR3aa: CAWSVQLAGVTEQFF; CDR3nt: TGTGCCTGGAGTGTACAACTAGCGGGAGTCACTGAGCAGTTCTTC
abundance: NA; j_gene: TRBJ2-2; v_gene: TRBV5-1; d_gene: NA; CDR3aa: CASSLEGGRTGELFF; CDR3nt: TGCGCCAGCAGCTTGGAAGGGGGACGCACCGGGGAGCTGTTTTTT
abundance: NA; j_gene: TRBJ2-1; v_gene: TRBV7-3; d_gene: NA; CDR3aa: CASSTEDSNNEQFF; CDR3nt: TGTGCCAGCAGCACTGAGGACAGTAACAATGAGCAGTTCTTC
abundance: NA; j_gene: TRBJ1-2; v_gene: TRBV7-2; d_gene: NA; CDR3aa: CASSSPGANYGYTF; CDR3nt: TGTGCCAGCAGCTCCCCAGGGGCTAACTATGGCTACACCTTC
abundance: NA; j_gene: TRBJ2-2; v_gene: TRBV2; d_gene: TRBD2; CDR3aa: CASGGNTGELFF; CDR3nt: TGTGCCTCGGGAGGGAACACCGGGGAGCTGTTTTTT
abundance: NA; j_gene: TRBJ1-5; v_gene: TRBV2; d_gene: NA; CDR3aa: CASSVQDSNQPQHF; CDR3nt: TGTGCCAGCAGTGTCCAGGATAGCAATCAGCCCCAGCATTTT
abundance: NA; j_gene: TRBJ2-1; v_gene: TRBV7-9; d_gene: NA; CDR3aa: CASSLESSYNEQFF; CDR3nt: TGTGCCAGCAGCTTAGAGAGCTCCTACAATGAGCAGTTCTTC
abundance: NA; j_gene: TRBJ1-2; v_gene: TRBV10-3; d_gene: TRBD1; CDR3aa: CAISEPGQGPDTF; CDR3nt: TGTGCCATCAGTGAGCCGGGACAGGGGCCAGACACCTTC
abundance: NA; j_gene: TRBJ2-1; v_gene: TRBV5-1; d_gene: TRBD2; CDR3aa: CASSLKGQGRLAGPSSYNEQFF; CDR3nt: TGCGCCAGCAGCTTGAAGGGTCAGGGTAGGCTAGCGGGACCGAGCTCCTACAATGAGCAGTTCTTC
abundance: NA; j_gene: TRBJ2-7; v_gene: TRBV30; d_gene: NA; CDR3aa: CAWSNRYEQYF; CDR3nt: TGTGCCTGGAGTAATAGGTACGAGCAGTACTTC
abundance: NA; j_gene: TRBJ2-3; v_gene: TRBV30; d_gene: NA; CDR3aa: CAWSAPKVSGSTDTQYF; CDR3nt: TGTGCCTGGAGTGCGCCGAAGGTTAGCGGCAGCACAGATACGCAGTATTTT
abundance: NA; j_gene: TRBJ1-2; v_gene: TRBV5-1; d_gene: TRBD1; CDR3aa: CASSLVSGGNYGYTF; CDR3nt: TGCGCCAGCAGCTTGGTTTCAGGGGGAAACTATGGCTACACCTTC
abundance: NA; j_gene: TRBJ2-4; v_gene: TRBV10-3; d_gene: TRBD1; CDR3aa: CAISNGTAAKNIQYF; CDR3nt: TGTGCCATCAGTAACGGGACAGCCGCCAAAAACATTCAGTACTTC
abundance: NA; j_gene: TRBJ1-5; v_gene: TRBV6-1; d_gene: TRBD1; CDR3aa: CASSRGPNQPQHF; CDR3nt: TGTGCCAGCAGCAGGGGGCCTAATCAGCCCCAGCATTTT
abundance: NA; j_gene: TRBJ2-1; v_gene: TRBV7-9; d_gene: NA; CDR3aa: CATRIGITEQFF; CDR3nt: TGTGCAACGCGTATAGGCATAACTGAGCAGTTCTTC
abundance: NA; j_gene: TRBJ2-1; v_gene: TRBV9; d_gene: NA; CDR3aa: CASSVGTAVSNEQFF; CDR3nt: TGTGCCAGCAGCGTAGGGACCGCTGTTAGCAATGAGCAGTTCTTC
abundance: NA; j_gene: TRBJ2-7; v_gene: TRBV6-1; d_gene: NA; CDR3aa: CASSEAGRISYEQYF; CDR3nt: TGTGCCAGCAGTGAAGCAGGGAGGATATCCTACGAGCAGTACTTC
abundance: NA; j_gene: TRBJ1-2; v_gene: TRBV6-6; d_gene: NA; CDR3aa: CASSWGPADGYTF; CDR3nt: TGTGCCAGCAGTTGGGGGCCCGCGGATGGCTACACCTTC
abundance: NA; j_gene: TRBJ1-1; v_gene: TRBV18; d_gene: NA; CDR3aa: CASSQRNTEAFF; CDR3nt: TGTGCCAGCTCACAGAGAAACACTGAAGCTTTCTTT
abundance: NA; j_gene: TRBJ2-3; v_gene: TRBV7-9; d_gene: NA; CDR3aa: CASSLETAFTDTQYF; CDR3nt: TGTGCCAGCAGCTTAGAGACGGCTTTCACAGATACGCAGTATTTT
abundance: NA; j_gene: TRBJ2-1; v_gene: TRBV19; d_gene: NA; CDR3aa: CASSSEGFSAIYNEQFF; CDR3nt: TGTGCCAGTAGTTCCGAGGGCTTTAGCGCAATATACAATGAGCAGTTCTTC
abundance: NA; j_gene: TRBJ2-3; v_gene: TRBV5-6; d_gene: NA; CDR3aa: CASSPSFDSTDTQYF; CDR3nt: TGTGCCAGCAGCCCTTCCTTCGACTCCACAGATACGCAGTATTTT
abundance: NA; j_gene: TRBJ2-3; v_gene: TRBV27; d_gene: NA; CDR3aa: CASSLGSAPGNTQYF; CDR3nt: TGTGCCAGCAGTTTAGGGTCAGCCCCCGGGAATACGCAGTATTTT
abundance: NA; j_gene: TRBJ1-1; v_gene: TRBV5-1; d_gene: NA; CDR3aa: CASSLGSWGFF; CDR3nt: TGCGCCAGCAGCTTGGGATCCTGGGGTTTCTTT
abundance: NA; j_gene: TRBJ1-1; v_gene: TRBV2; d_gene: TRBD1; CDR3aa: CASREDRGRTEAFF; CDR3nt: TGTGCCAGCAGGGAGGACAGGGGGCGTACTGAAGCTTTCTTT
abundance: once; j_gene: TRBJ2-5; v_gene: TRBV6-4; d_gene: NA; CDR3aa: CASSDLRIETQYF; CDR3nt: TGTGCCAGCAGTGACCTCAGGATTGAGACCCAGTACTTC